One T cell receptor (beta chain) is described in this entry. Its antigen is as yet unknown. This entry is derived from a study of blood T cells in healthy people across ages. Study-wide findings and caveats: Diversity was higher, and naive CD4+ cells more numerous, in long-lived donors than in aged donors.

PCR was performed a second time for about 7 to 11 cycles using a sample-barcoded 5' primer and a J-beta primer mix. TCRdb recomputed calls from the 5' RACE reads with MiXCR, one row per CDR3 protein. The table shows roughly 1.9 million distinct CDR3 sequences, with approximately 39% occurring only once. Trimming pared 3 bases from V and 8 bases from J, leaving 7 bases between. Looked up from germline, CDR1 is SQVTM and CDR2 is ANQGSEA. The CDR3 totals 11 residues. The chain is built from TRBV29-1 and TRBJ1-4; D gene unclear. The clonotype originates from a human donor in good health. Source material: blood. In DNA, the CDR3 is TGCAGCGTTGAGATGGGAGAAAAACTGTTTTTT. It yields the protein CSVEMGEKLFF.